This TCR beta chain was observed in a study of blood T cell repertoires in COVID-19. Study summary: Material from acute and convalescent COVID-19 was sourced from the United States, Italy and Spain.

Seattle patients were enrolled while actively infected and followed longitudinally. This CDR3 is 15 amino acids long. V dropped 1 base and J dropped 0; count of bases not matched to a gene: 3. CDR1 is SGHKS, CDR2 YYEKEE, per germline (reference sequence). In the original workflow: Reference gene primer amplification gave estimated nucleated cell counts. TCRdb's copy holds only in-frame clones and misses some; the assay was immunoSEQ multiplex PCR. V and J calls and clone size are given by that table; D and trimming were obtained from the DNA. The sample shows over 150,000 clones, 70% to 90% of them seen only once.

This chain links TRBV5-5 with TRBJ2-7, with 8 bases lining up with TRBD2. This TCR derives from a man aged 80 or over with COVID-19, enrolled during active disease. Material: peripheral blood. This CDR3 is CASSLSGTSSYEQYF. CDR3 nucleotide sequence: TGTGCCAGCAGCTTGTCAGGGACTAGCTCCTACGAGCAGTACTTC.